The rows below give T cell receptor beta chains drawn from one sample of a study of T cells in tuberculosis. The protocol was immunoSEQ multiplex PCR, while the TCRdb copy is restricted to in-frame clones and leaves out a portion. The table has nearly 60,000 clones, approximately 85% seen once. The sequencing sample was made of CD1b-GMM tetramer-negative cells sorted from PBMCs. The receptor source for this set is an adult woman with latent tuberculosis. Each CDR3 is given with its conserved first and last residue. D genes are given only for firm matches. Clone size appears in some rows only: once, few, many, or a class for an expanded clone.

>TRBV7-2|.|TRBJ2-7|.
TGTGCCAGCAGCTTAGATGGGGGCGGCGAGCAGTACTTC
CASSLDGGGEQYF
>TRBV5-1|.|TRBJ2-7|.
TGCGCCAGCAGCTTGGAAGGGGGGGGTTCCTACGAGCAGTACTTC
CASSLEGGGSYEQYF
>TRBV29-1|.|TRBJ1-1|.
TGCAGCGTTCGGGACTTGAACACTGAAGCTTTCTTT
CSVRDLNTEAFF
>TRBV28|once|TRBJ2-7|.
TGTGCCAGCAGTTTTAGGGGAGGGGGACCGCAGCTTTACGAGCAGTACTTC
CASSFRGGGPQLYEQYF
>TRBV19|.|TRBJ2-1|TRBD2
TGTGCCAGTAACCCGGGGGCTAGCGGGAATAACTACAATGAGCAGTTCTTC
CASNPGASGNNYNEQFF
>TRBV19|.|TRBJ1-5|.
TGTGCCAGTAGTATTCGTCCCGGTGGGGCATCAGTTATTCAGCCCCAGCATTTT
CASSIRPGGASVIQPQHF
>TRBV6-4|.|TRBJ2-2|TRBD2
TGTGCCAGCAGTACTAGCGGAAACACCGGGGAGCTGTTTTTT
CASSTSGNTGELFF
>TRBV7-2|.|TRBJ1-2|TRBD1
TGTGCCAGCAGCTTAGTTGTAGGGGGCGGTGGCTACACCTTC
CASSLVVGGGGYTF
>TRBV27|few|TRBJ1-2|TRBD1
TGTGCCAGCAGACCCACAGGGGGCGGTCCCAATCGCTACACCTTC
CASRPTGGGPNRYTF
>TRBV7-2|once|TRBJ2-1|TRBD1
TGTGCCAGCAGCTCGGACAGGGGGAATGAGCAGTTCTTC
CASSSDRGNEQFF
>TRBV7-2|.|TRBJ2-3|TRBD2
TGTGCCAGCAGCTTTGGGACTAGCGGGAGGAGGAGGGGAGATACGCAGTATTTT
CASSFGTSGRRRGDTQYF
>TRBV7-2|.|TRBJ2-3|.
TGTGCCAGCAACCACTCTAGCACAGATACGCAGTATTTT
CASNHSSTDTQYF
>TRBV30|.|TRBJ1-2|TRBD1
TGTGCCTGGGCCGGGACAGGGTCTAACTATGGCTACACCTTC
CAWAGTGSNYGYTF
>TRBV30|.|TRBJ2-4|TRBD1
TGTGCCTGGAGCGGGACAGGGGGGTTGCTGAACTTC
CAWSGTGGLLNF
>TRBV15|.|TRBJ1-1|.
TGTGCCACCAGCAGAGTGGCGGGGGCATTGAACACTGAAGCTTTCTTT
CATSRVAGALNTEAFF
>TRBV27|once|TRBJ2-1|TRBD1
TGTGCCACCAGGGGGCTCTCCTACAATGAGCAGTTCTTC
CATRGLSYNEQFF
>TRBV6-1|few|TRBJ2-1|TRBD2
TGTGCCAGCGTTCTTACTAGCGGGAGCTACAATGAGCAGTTCTTC
CASVLTSGSYNEQFF
>TRBV7-2|.|TRBJ2-7|TRBD1
TGTGCCAGCAGAGAGGGGACAGGGGGCTACGAGCAGTACTTC
CASREGTGGYEQYF
>TRBV30|.|TRBJ2-5|TRBD1
TGTGCCTGGAGTACAGGCAGGGGGCGTGCGACCCAGTACTTC
CAWSTGRGRATQYF
>TRBV28|few|TRBJ2-1|.
TGTGCCAGCAGTTTATCATATCGGGGGAGGAATGAGCAGTTCTTC
CASSLSYRGRNEQFF
>TRBV7-6|.|TRBJ2-1|.
TGTGCCAGCAGCCCGGGGATCGTAGCGGTCAATGAGCAGTTCTTC
CASSPGIVAVNEQFF
>TRBV2|.|TRBJ1-6|TRBD1
TGTGCCAGCAGTGGAGGGGGCGGGGATAATTCACCCCTCCACTTT
CASSGGGGDNSPLHF
>TRBV7-6|.|TRBJ2-7|TRBD2
TGTGCCAGCAGCGAAGGGGGACTAGCGGCACCCTACGAGCAGTACTTC
CASSEGGLAAPYEQYF
>TRBV6-5|.|TRBJ1-2|TRBD1
TGTGCCAGCAGCCGGGGACAGCATACCTACACCTTC
CASSRGQHTYTF
>TRBV21-1|.|TRBJ2-1|.
TGTGCCAGCAGCAAAGCTAACGGGAATGAGCAGTTCTTC
CASSKANGNEQFF
>TRBV29-1|.|TRBJ2-1|TRBD2
TGCAGCGTCTATCGGGGGGGCAGGGCGAACTCGGGACTAGAGAAGGATGAGCAGTTCTTC
CSVYRGGRANSGLEKDEQFF
>TRBV6-5|.|TRBJ1-2|TRBD1
TGTGCCACCAAGACGACAGGGAGCTATGGCTACACCTTC
CATKTTGSYGYTF
>TRBV29-1|.|TRBJ2-5|.
TGCAGCGTAACCAGGGGCTACGGCCAGACCCAGTACTTC
CSVTRGYGQTQYF
>TRBV30|.|TRBJ2-7|TRBD1
TGTGCCTGGAGTTCCGGGACAGGCAACGACGAGCAGTACTTC
CAWSSGTGNDEQYF
>TRBV29-1|.|TRBJ1-2|.
TGCAGCGGCCAAACAGGGAATGGCTACACCTTC
CSGQTGNGYTF
>TRBV30|.|TRBJ2-7|.
TGTGCCTGGCGGACAGAATCCTCCTACGAGCAGTACTTC
CAWRTESSYEQYF
>TRBV5-1|.|TRBJ2-7|.
TGCGCCAGCAGCACCCTTTCCGGGAACGAGCAGTACTTC
CASSTLSGNEQYF
>TRBV6-1|.|TRBJ1-4|.
TGTGCCAGCAGTGAATCTAGGATTAATGAAAAACTGTTTTTT
CASSESRINEKLFF
>TRBV10-1|.|TRBJ2-1|TRBD2
TGCGCCAGCAGTGATCAGGCGAATGGTTGGACTAGCGGGAGTTTCTTC
CASSDQANGWTSGSFF
>TRBV7-6|.|TRBJ2-7|TRBD1
TGTGCCAGCAGCCCCGGGACAGGGAATGACTACGAGCAGTACTTC
CASSPGTGNDYEQYF
>TRBV27|.|TRBJ2-2|.
TGTGCCAGCAGTTATGGACAAGGATTAAACACCGGGGAGCTGTTTTTT
CASSYGQGLNTGELFF
>TRBV29-1|.|TRBJ2-4|.
TGCAGCGTAGTAGCGGACGGCGGGGCCAAAAACATTCAGTACTTC
CSVVADGGAKNIQYF
>TRBV4-2|.|TRBJ1-2|.
TGTGCCAGCAGCCAAGATGACATGGTTAACTATGGCTACACCTTC
CASSQDDMVNYGYTF
>TRBV7-6|few|TRBJ2-2|.
TGTGCCAGCAGCTTAGGGCCTGTCACCGGGGAGCTGTTTTTT
CASSLGPVTGELFF
>TRBV4-3|once|TRBJ2-3|TRBD2
TGCGCCAGCAGCCGGACTAGCGAGGCAGATACGCAGTATTTT
CASSRTSEADTQYF
>TRBV28|.|TRBJ1-1|.
TGTGCCAGCAGTTTTGGATTGACGGGAACTGAAGCTTTCTTT
CASSFGLTGTEAFF
>TRBV28|.|TRBJ2-1|.
TGTGCCAGCAGCCGGGAAGGGCTCGGGGATGAGCAGTTCTTC
CASSREGLGDEQFF
>TRBV19|.|TRBJ2-1|TRBD2
TGTGCCAGTGCGGGACTAGGTTTCTACAATGAGCAGTTCTTC
CASAGLGFYNEQFF
>TRBV7-2|.|TRBJ2-7|TRBD2
TGTGCCAGCAGCTTACCTAGCGGGGAGAGGAGGTACGAGCAGTACTTC
CASSLPSGERRYEQYF
>TRBV5-1|.|TRBJ2-7|TRBD1
TGCGCCAGCAGCAGGGACAGGAAATACGAGCAGTACTTC
CASSRDRKYEQYF
>TRBV29-1|.|TRBJ2-3|.
TGCAGCGTTGCAGCAGCGGACTCCACAGATACGCAGTATTTT
CSVAAADSTDTQYF
>TRBV7-9|.|TRBJ2-5|.
TGTGCCAGCAGCTTCTCCGAGATCCAAGAGACCCAGTACTTC
CASSFSEIQETQYF
>TRBV30|.|TRBJ1-3|.
TGTGCCTGGAACTGGGGGGGGAGGTCTGGAAACACCATATATTTT
CAWNWGGRSGNTIYF
>TRBV27|.|TRBJ2-7|TRBD2
TGTGCCAGCAGGGGACTAGCGGGTAAATTGGACGACGAGCAGTACTTC
CASRGLAGKLDDEQYF
>TRBV28|.|TRBJ1-2|.
TGTGCCAGCGCGACGTTGAGGGGGAACTATGGCTACACCTTC
CASATLRGNYGYTF
>TRBV7-8|.|TRBJ2-1|TRBD2
TGTGCCAGCAGCTTAGTGGGCGGGAGGTCTGAGCAGTTCTTC
CASSLVGGRSEQFF
>TRBV7-2|.|TRBJ2-7|TRBD1
TGTGCCAGCAGCCTACGACAGGGGGACTACGAGCAGTACTTC
CASSLRQGDYEQYF
>TRBV5-5|once|TRBJ2-3|TRBD2
TGTGCCAGCAGCTTGGAACTAGCGGGAGTAGATACGCAGTATTTT
CASSLELAGVDTQYF
>TRBV27|.|TRBJ2-3|TRBD2
TGTGCCAGCAGTCCCGGGGCTAGCGGGAGGGCCGCTGTGGATACGCAGTATTTT
CASSPGASGRAAVDTQYF
>TRBV2|.|TRBJ2-1|.
TGTGCCAGCACAGGCGACAATGAGCAGTTCTTC
CASTGDNEQFF
>TRBV5-1|.|TRBJ2-3|TRBD1
TGCGCCAGCAGCAATCCGACAGGGGCGGGCACAGATACGCAGTATTTT
CASSNPTGAGTDTQYF
>TRBV6-5|.|TRBJ2-2|.
TGTGCCAGCTTTGGCGGTTTTACCGGGGAGCTGTTTTTT
CASFGGFTGELFF
>TRBV7-2|.|TRBJ2-7|TRBD2
TGTGCCAGCAGCTTAGTCCTAGCGGGAGTTAACGAGCAGTACTTC
CASSLVLAGVNEQYF
>TRBV4-1|few|TRBJ2-3|.
TGCGCCAGCAGCTCCCGGACTAGCACAGATACGCAGTATTTT
CASSSRTSTDTQYF
>TRBV10-3|.|TRBJ1-5|.
TGTGCCATCAATGCGGGAGGAAATCAGCCCCAGCATTTT
CAINAGGNQPQHF